The entry below gives a single TCR beta chain sequence along with its context. Its antigen is unidentified. This entry comes from a study of PD-1 blockade in classical Hodgkin lymphoma. General study results and limits: Complete responders started with a diversity level that resembled newly diagnosed patients at baseline.

CDR1 and CDR2 (germline): SGHAT, FQNNGV. Trimming left V 5 bases short and J 1 base short, with 8 bases between. The CDR3 sequence is 13 residues long. Time point: cycle 4 day 1 (C4D1), after five to seven weeks of nivolumab. All patients experienced relapse after autologous stem cell transplantation, and brentuximab vedotin exposure was variable. The table came from immunoSEQ multiplex PCR; TCRdb's copy has only in-frame clones and leaves some out. The sample lists roughly 30,000 clones; 81% were seen once. The chain is built from TRBV11-2 and TRBJ1-1; no firm D call. The material sequenced was peripheral blood mononuclear cells (PBMCs), taken before the fourth cycle of nivolumab. This TCR came from a human donor with classical Hodgkin lymphoma. The CDR3 DNA is TGTGCCAGCAGCCTCCTCGGGAACACTGAAGCTTTCTTT. It translates to CASSLLGNTEAFF.